The 7 T cell receptor beta chains below all came from one sample that was sequenced in a study of blood T cell repertoires in COVID-19. Repertoires were generated with immunoSEQ multiplex PCR, while TCRdb's copy carries only in-frame clones and drops some. Of 70,000 to 95,000 clones listed, about 80% are singletons. The sequenced sample consisted of peripheral blood. The source of these receptors is a human donor in a cohort sampled during active COVID-19.

The V gene is TRBV24-1, the J gene TRBJ2-7, with D maybe TRBD1 (6 bases). This CDR3 is built from 17 residues. The V end was cut by 4 bases, the J end by 0 bases, with 18 bases between. Germline V CDR1 and CDR2: KGHDR, SFDVKD. The CDR3 DNA follows: TGTGCCACCAGTGACACGACCAACGGACAGACCTCCTACGAGCAGTACTTC. This codes for CATSDTTNGQTSYEQYF.

This clone has only one observation. V gene TRBV5-5 combines with J gene TRBJ2-5; weak D call: TRBD2 (6 bases). Looked up from germline, CDR1 is SGHKS and CDR2 is YYEKEE (reference sequence). Deletions cut 0 bases from V and 2 bases from J, with 14 bases between. The CDR3 is made up of 16 amino acids. In DNA form, the CDR3 reads TGTGCCAGCAGCTTGGGGGGTAGGAGCGGGCAAGAGACCCAGTACTTC. Translation: CASSLGGRSGQETQYF.

The chain links TRBV5-1 to TRBJ2-1, with 9 nucleotides matching TRBD1. Germline trimming cut 2 bases from V and 6 bases from J; bases unmatched to any gene: 12. The CDR3 has 17 amino acids. Germline assignment: CDR1 SGHRS and CDR2 YFSETQ. CDR3 in DNA: TGCGCCAGCAGCTTCATTGTAGGGACAGGGAATGGCAATGAGCAGTTCTTC. Translating gives CASSFIVGTGNGNEQFF.

The rearrangement links TRBV19 to TRBJ2-7; 9 bases agree with TRBD1. The CDR3 extends over 13 amino acids. Looked up from germline, CDR1 is LNHDA and CDR2 is SQIVND (reference sequence). The V and J ends lost 5 bases and 5 bases, in that order; junction bases with no gene match: 4. The DNA for the CDR3 is TGTGCCAGTAGTTCGGACAGGGGAGACGAGCAGTACTTC. Its translation: CASSSDRGDEQYF.

CDR3 in amino acids: CASSLSEGTTDTQYF. The CDR3 region has the DNA TGTGCCAGCAGCTTATCGGAGGGGACTACAGATACGCAGTATTTT. The V and J genes are TRBV7-3 and TRBJ2-3; a weak D match, TRBD2 (6 bases). V lost 2 bases to trimming and J lost 3 bases, with 12 bases between them. The CDR3 covers 15 residues. Germline V gives CDR1 SGHTA, CDR2 FQGTGA. The entire variable domain, with the rest obtained from reference TRBV7-3 and TRBJ2-3, is as follows: GAGVSQTPSNKVTEKGKYVELRCDPISGHTALYWYRQSLGQGPEFLIYFQGTGAADDSGLPNDRFFAVRPEGSVSTLKIQRTERGDSAVYLCASSLSEGTTDTQYFGPGTRLTVL.

The chain has TRBV9 and TRBJ1-2; D uncertain. The CDR3 runs to 13 residues. V was cut by 0 bases and J by 7 bases, with 10 bases left in between. CDR1 and CDR2 (germline): SGDLS, YYNGEE. DNA of the CDR3: TGTGCCAGCAGCGTAGAATTGGCGGGTGGCTACACCTTC. Translating gives CASSVELAGGYTF.

This clone was found a few times. The chain uses TRBV7-6 and TRBJ2-1, with no clear D. The germline V gene has CDR1 SGHVS and CDR2 FNYEAQ. V was cut by 5 bases and J by 10 bases, with 15 bases left in between. The CDR3 has 13 amino acids. The CDR3 loop reads CASSQSSTREQFF. As DNA, the CDR3 is TGTGCCAGCAGCCAAAGTAGTACGCGGGAGCAGTTCTTC.